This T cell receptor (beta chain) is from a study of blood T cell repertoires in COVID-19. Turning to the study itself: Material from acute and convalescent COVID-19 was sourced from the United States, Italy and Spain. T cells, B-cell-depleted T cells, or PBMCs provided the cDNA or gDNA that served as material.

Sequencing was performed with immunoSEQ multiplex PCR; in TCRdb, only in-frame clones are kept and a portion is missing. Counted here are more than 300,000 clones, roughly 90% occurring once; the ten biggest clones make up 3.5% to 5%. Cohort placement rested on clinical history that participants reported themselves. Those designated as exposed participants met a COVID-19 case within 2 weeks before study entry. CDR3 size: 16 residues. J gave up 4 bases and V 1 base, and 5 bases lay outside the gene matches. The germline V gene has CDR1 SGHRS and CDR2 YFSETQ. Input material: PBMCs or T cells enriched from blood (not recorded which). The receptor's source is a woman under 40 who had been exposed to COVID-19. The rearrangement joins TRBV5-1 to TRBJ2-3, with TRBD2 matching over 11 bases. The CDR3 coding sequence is TGCGCCAGCAGCTTGACTAGCGGGGGTTTAGCAGATACGCAGTATTTT. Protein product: CASSLTSGGLADTQYF.